This TCR beta chain was obtained from a study of blood T cell repertoires in COVID-19. Study in general: Samples taken during acute and convalescent COVID-19 were collected in the United States, Italy and Spain. PBMCs, B-cell-depleted T cells, or T cells were the source of the cDNA or gDNA that made up the material.

The V and J ends lost 0 bases and 1 base, in that order; junction bases with no gene match: 0. The length of the CDR3 is 15 residues. Germline lookup yields CDR1 SGHAT and CDR2 FQNNGV. The repertoire was sequenced with immunoSEQ multiplex PCR; TCRdb's copy has only in-frame clones and lacks some. The sample has 200,000 to 250,000 clones, 89% seen once; the top ten hold 5.5% to 6.5%. The genes are TRBV11-2 and TRBJ2-7; 10 nucleotides align to TRBD1. The sample taken for sequencing was peripheral blood. The clonotype originates from a man in his 60s who had recovered from COVID-19. The CDR3 DNA follows: TGTGCCAGCAGCTTAGAGGACAGGGGGTCCTACGAGCAGTACTTC. Its translation: CASSLEDRGSYEQYF.